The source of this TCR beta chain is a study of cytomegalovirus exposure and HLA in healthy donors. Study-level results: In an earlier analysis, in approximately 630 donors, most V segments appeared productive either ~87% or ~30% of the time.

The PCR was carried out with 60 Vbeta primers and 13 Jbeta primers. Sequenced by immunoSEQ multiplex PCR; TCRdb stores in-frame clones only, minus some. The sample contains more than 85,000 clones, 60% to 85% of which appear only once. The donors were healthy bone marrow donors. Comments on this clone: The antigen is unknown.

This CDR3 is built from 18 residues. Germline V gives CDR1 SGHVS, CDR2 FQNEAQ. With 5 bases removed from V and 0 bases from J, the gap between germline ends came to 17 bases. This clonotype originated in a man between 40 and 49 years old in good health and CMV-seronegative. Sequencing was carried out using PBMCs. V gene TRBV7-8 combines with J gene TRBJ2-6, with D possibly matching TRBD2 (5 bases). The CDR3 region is CASSPPGIASSGANVLTF. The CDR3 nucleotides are TGTGCCAGCAGCCCCCCCGGGATAGCCAGCTCTGGGGCCAACGTCCTGACTTTC.